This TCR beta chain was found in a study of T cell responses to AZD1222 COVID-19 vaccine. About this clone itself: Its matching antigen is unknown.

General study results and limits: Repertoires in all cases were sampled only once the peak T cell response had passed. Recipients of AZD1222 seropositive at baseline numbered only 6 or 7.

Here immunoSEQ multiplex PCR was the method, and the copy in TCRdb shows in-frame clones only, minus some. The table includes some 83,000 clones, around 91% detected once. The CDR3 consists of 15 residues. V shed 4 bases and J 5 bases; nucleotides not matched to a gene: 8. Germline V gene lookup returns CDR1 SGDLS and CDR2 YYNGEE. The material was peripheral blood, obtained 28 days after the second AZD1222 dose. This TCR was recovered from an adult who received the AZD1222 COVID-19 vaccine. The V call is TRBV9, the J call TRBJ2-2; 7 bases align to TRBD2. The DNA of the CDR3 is TGTGCCAGCAGCCCCGTGGGAGGGGAAACCGGGGAGCTGTTTTTT. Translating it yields CASSPVGGETGELFF.